A selection of T cell receptor beta chains follows, all from one sample in a study of blood T cell repertoires in COVID-19. Libraries were prepared by immunoSEQ multiplex PCR; TCRdb keeps only in-frame clonotypes and omits some of them. The table has roughly 80,000 clones, over 75% seen once. Sequencing was done on a sample of peripheral blood. These receptors were obtained from a human donor in a cohort sampled during active COVID-19. Each CDR3 is given with its conserved first and last residue. The D gene is left open where the match is weak. Clone sizes are given selectively: once, few, many, or a class where the clone is expanded.

clone_size	d_call	j_call	v_call	cdr3_aa	cdr3_nt
.	.	TRBJ1-4	TRBV11-3	CASSFSLQGTSEKLFF	TGTGCCAGCAGCTTTTCTCTACAGGGAACTAGTGAAAAACTGTTTTTT
many	.	TRBJ2-5	TRBV11-1	CASSLNQGQETQYF	TGTGCCAGCAGCCTAAACCAGGGACAAGAGACCCAGTACTTC
.	.	TRBJ1-1	TRBV7-9	CASSLDGASKAFF	TGTGCCAGCAGCTTAGATGGGGCCTCAAAAGCTTTCTTT
.	TRBD1	TRBJ1-5	TRBV19	CASSPLTGQAGNQPQHF	TGTGCCAGTAGTCCCCTGACCGGACAGGCTGGCAATCAGCCCCAGCATTTT
.	TRBD1	TRBJ1-4	TRBV5-8	CASSPGQVLRGSTNEKLFF	TGTGCCAGCAGCCCGGGACAGGTTTTGAGGGGATCAACTAATGAAAAACTGTTTTTT
.	.	TRBJ2-6	TRBV14	CASSLGSSGANVLTF	TGTGCCAGCAGCCTCGGGAGCTCTGGGGCCAACGTCCTGACTTTC
.	TRBD1	TRBJ1-3	TRBV7-9	CASSLGPGQGNTIYF	TGTGCCAGCAGCTTAGGTCCGGGACAGGGAAACACCATATATTTT
.	TRBD1	TRBJ2-3	TRBV19	CASSIKGATGTDTQYF	TGTGCCAGTAGTATAAAGGGGGCGACGGGAACCGATACGCAGTATTTT
few	TRBD2	TRBJ2-1	TRBV9	CASSASSPGTSGSSRYNEQFF	TGTGCCAGCAGCGCCTCCAGCCCGGGCACTAGCGGGAGTTCTCGATACAATGAGCAGTTCTTC
few	.	TRBJ2-7	TRBV3-1/TRBV3-2	CASSRTGTSEQYF	TGTGCCAGCAGCCGAACCGGGACAAGCGAGCAGTACTTC
.	TRBD1	TRBJ2-5	TRBV7-9	CASSPSGTGGKETQYF	TGTGCCAGCAGCCCCAGTGGGACAGGGGGAAAAGAGACCCAGTACTTC
.	.	TRBJ1-5	TRBV12-3/TRBV12-4	CASMRQGNQPQHF	TGTGCCAGCATGCGACAGGGCAATCAGCCCCAGCATTTT
once	TRBD2	TRBJ2-1	TRBV4-2	CASSWGLAEEYNEQFF	TGTGCCAGCAGCTGGGGACTAGCGGAGGAGTACAATGAGCAGTTCTTC
.	.	TRBJ1-2	TRBV19	CASMAPSQGLYGYTF	TGTGCCAGTATGGCCCCCTCACAGGGCCTCTATGGCTACACCTTC
.	.	TRBJ2-1	TRBV7-3	CASSPRVSGYNEQFF	TGTGCCAGCAGCCCGCGCGTAAGCGGCTACAATGAGCAGTTCTTC
once	.	TRBJ2-1	TRBV6-1	CASSEQGPGYNEQFF	TGTGCCAGCAGTGAGCAGGGGCCGGGGTACAATGAGCAGTTCTTC
once	TRBD1	TRBJ1-3	TRBV11-2	CASSSQGAQGNTIYF	TGTGCCAGCAGCTCTCAGGGGGCACAAGGAAACACCATATATTTT
.	.	TRBJ2-3	TRBV7-8	CASSLQRRDTQYF	TGTGCCAGCAGCTTACAGCGGCGAGATACGCAGTATTTT
.	TRBD2	TRBJ2-1	TRBV2	CASSEWELAGGNRNNEQFF	TGTGCCAGCAGTGAATGGGAACTAGCGGGAGGTAACCGAAACAATGAGCAGTTCTTC
.	.	TRBJ1-2	TRBV2	CASSDPSGNYGYTF	TGTGCCAGCAGTGACCCTTCAGGGAACTATGGCTACACCTTC
.	TRBD2	TRBJ2-2	TRBV19	CASTRTSGGANTGELFF	TGTGCCAGTACTAGGACTAGCGGGGGGGCGAACACCGGGGAGCTGTTTTTT
.	TRBD1	TRBJ2-1	TRBV18	CASSPGTGGLTGEQFF	TGTGCCAGCTCACCCGGGACAGGTGGCCTTACGGGTGAGCAGTTCTTC
.	TRBD1	TRBJ1-1	TRBV18	CASSARDRSYTEAFF	TGTGCCAGCTCAGCCCGGGACAGGTCCTACACTGAAGCTTTCTTT
.	TRBD2	TRBJ2-3	TRBV6-5	CASSRLAGEDTQYF	TGTGCCAGCTCCCGACTAGCGGGAGAGGATACGCAGTATTTT
few	.	TRBJ1-5	TRBV28	CASRRLNQPQHF	TGTGCCAGCAGGCGACTCAATCAGCCCCAGCATTTT
.	.	TRBJ1-3	TRBV18	CASSPLRSGNTIYF	TGTGCCAGCTCACCTCTCCGCTCTGGAAACACCATATATTTT
few	.	TRBJ2-3	TRBV11-2	CASSPIAPSTQYF	TGTGCCAGCAGCCCGATAGCGCCCAGCACGCAGTATTTT
few	TRBD1	TRBJ1-1	TRBV10-3	CAIRGTGKNTEAFF	TGTGCCATCAGAGGGACAGGTAAGAACACTGAAGCTTTCTTT
.	.	TRBJ2-3	TRBV29-1	CSVELARDTQYF	TGCAGCGTTGAACTAGCAAGGGATACGCAGTATTTT
.	.	TRBJ2-7	TRBV12-3/TRBV12-4	CASSLSRTYEQYF	TGTGCCAGCAGTTTATCCAGGACCTACGAGCAGTACTTC
.	TRBD1	TRBJ2-7	TRBV6-1	CASSEGGQGSYEQYF	TGTGCCAGCAGTGAAGGGGGACAGGGTTCCTACGAGCAGTACTTC
.	.	TRBJ2-1	TRBV18	CASSPELTDNEQFF	TGTGCCAGCTCACCAGAACTAACCGACAATGAGCAGTTCTTC
.	.	TRBJ1-1	TRBV6-5	CASSYSRRGEAFF	TGTGCCAGCAGTTACTCGAGAAGGGGGGAAGCTTTCTTT
.	TRBD2	TRBJ2-5	TRBV27	CASSFAGGRETQYF	TGTGCCAGCAGTTTTGCGGGAGGGCGAGAGACCCAGTACTTC
.	.	TRBJ2-2	TRBV5-5	CASSVKPGSNTGELFF	TGTGCCAGCAGCGTGAAGCCCGGTTCGAACACCGGGGAGCTGTTTTTT
.	.	TRBJ1-1	TRBV10-3	CAISERGDTEAFF	TGTGCCATCAGTGAACGGGGGGACACTGAAGCTTTCTTT
.	TRBD1	TRBJ2-7	TRBV11-1	CASRRPGQGAEEQYF	TGTGCCAGCAGGCGCCCGGGACAGGGGGCGGAAGAGCAGTACTTC
.	.	TRBJ1-2	TRBV19	CASSPGRARGYTF	TGTGCCAGTAGTCCTGGGAGGGCTCGGGGCTACACCTTC
.	TRBD1	TRBJ2-7	TRBV19	CASSVNRGPYEQYF	TGTGCCAGTAGTGTGAACAGGGGTCCCTACGAGCAGTACTTC
few	TRBD1	TRBJ2-7	TRBV19	CAATWEGGTGLTAGSYEQYF	TGTGCCGCCACATGGGAAGGGGGGACAGGGCTGACGGCGGGCTCCTACGAGCAGTACTTC
.	TRBD2	TRBJ2-5	TRBV11-2	CASSLGGLAGGETQYF	TGTGCCAGCAGCTTAGGAGGGCTAGCGGGGGGGGAGACCCAGTACTTC
.	.	TRBJ1-3	TRBV9	CASSDRNTIYF	TGTGCCAGCAGCGACCGGAACACCATATATTTT
many	TRBD2	TRBJ2-5	TRBV11-2	CASSGVGGGDQETQYF	TGTGCCAGCAGCGGAGTAGGCGGGGGGGACCAAGAGACCCAGTACTTC
.	.	TRBJ2-7	TRBV27	CASSFQGSGEQYF	TGTGCCAGCAGTTTCCAGGGATCGGGCGAGCAGTACTTC
.	.	TRBJ2-2	TRBV2	CASTLERPNTGELFF	TGTGCCAGCACCCTCGAGAGGCCGAACACCGGGGAGCTGTTTTTT
.	.	TRBJ1-5	TRBV28	CASSSSTRVGYQPQHF	.
.	.	TRBJ1-3	TRBV7-9	CASEGVGTIYF	TGTGCCAGCGAGGGGGTAGGCACCATATATTTT
.	.	TRBJ2-5	TRBV7-3	CASSLLGGEEETQYF	TGTGCCAGCAGCCTTCTAGGAGGGGAGGAAGAGACCCAGTACTTC
.	TRBD2	TRBJ2-1	TRBV10-3	CAISPLAGGTYNEQFF	TGTGCCATCAGTCCACTAGCGGGGGGTACTTACAATGAGCAGTTCTTC
.	.	TRBJ2-7	TRBV2	CASSEYYEQYF	TGTGCCAGCAGTGAATACTACGAGCAGTACTTC
.	.	TRBJ1-6	TRBV19	CASSIKSAGFNSPLHF	TGTGCCAGTAGTATAAAGTCCGCCGGGTTTAATTCACCCCTCCACTTT
.	.	TRBJ1-1	TRBV12-3/TRBV12-4	CASSKRQNTEAFF	TGTGCCAGCAGTAAAAGACAGAACACTGAAGCTTTCTTT
.	.	TRBJ1-2	TRBV7-6	CASSLEGYYGYTF	TGTGCCAGCAGCTTGGAGGGGTACTATGGCTACACCTTC
.	TRBD1	TRBJ1-2	TRBV2	CASSRGQGALGGYTF	TGTGCCAGCAGTCGGGGACAGGGGGCGTTAGGTGGCTACACCTTC
.	.	TRBJ1-2	TRBV9	CASSVQDTYGYTF	TGTGCCAGCAGCGTCCAGGACACCTATGGCTACACCTTC
.	TRBD2	TRBJ2-7	TRBV7-3	CASSFRGGGYEQYF	TGTGCCAGCAGCTTCCGGGGGGGAGGATACGAGCAGTACTTC
.	.	TRBJ1-2	TRBV11-2	CASTRGGILEGYTF	TGTGCCAGCACCCGGGGAGGGATCCTGGAAGGCTACACCTTC
.	.	TRBJ2-1	TRBV7-8	CASSLLNWPYNEQFF	TGTGCCAGCAGCTTACTTAATTGGCCTTACAATGAGCAGTTCTTC
.	.	TRBJ1-2	TRBV12-5	CASGHSNYGYTF	TGTGCTAGTGGCCACTCTAACTATGGCTACACCTTC
few	TRBD1	TRBJ1-2	TRBV5-1	CASSSHPTGSDGYTF	TGCGCCAGCAGCTCCCATCCGACAGGGTCGGATGGCTACACCTTC